The 30 T cell receptor beta chains reported below all come from one sample, sequenced in a study of OX40 agonist ivuxolimab in advanced cancers. To prepare the library, the immunoSEQ multiplex PCR assay was applied. The table comes from immuneACCESS by way of TCRdb, which keeps in-frame sequences with V and J called. Part of the clones is missing from these tables; in studies checked, under half for an unresolved V gene and the rest for unknown reasons. The sample includes about 35,000 clones, with 92% observed a single time. The top ten clones comprise around a third of the sample. The sequencing used CD4+ or CD8+ T cells sorted from blood, collected in a trial of the OX40 agonist ivuxolimab. The source is an adult with an advanced solid tumor such as melanoma, head and neck, liver or kidney cancer.

The chain couples TRBV6-5 to TRBJ2-7, with TRBD2 matching 11 bases. The CDR3 has 13 amino acids. Germline V gives CDR1 MNHEY, CDR2 SVGAGI. V lost 8 bases, J lost 5 bases, and 5 bases stayed unmatched. CDR3 nucleotide sequence: TGTGCCAGCGGGCTAGCGGGAGGCAACGAGCAGTACTTC. Its translation is CASGLAGGNEQYF.

This clone is a singleton in its sample. This chain uses TRBV6-1 with TRBJ2-4; 9 bases match TRBD1. Trimming took 3 bases from V and 7 from J; bases not matched to a gene: 1. The CDR3 has 13 amino acids. Germline CDR1 reads MNHNS; CDR2 reads SASEGT. CDR3 bases: TGTGCCAGCAGTGAGACAGGGGGGAACATTCAGTACTTC. It codes for CASSETGGNIQYF.

Only one count was recorded for this clone. The chain carries TRBV7-2 and TRBJ2-2; D not certain. This CDR3 spans 12 amino acids. The germline V gene has CDR1 SGHTA and CDR2 FQGNSA. V lost 3 bases, J lost 3 bases, and 2 bases lay in between. The CDR3 region has the DNA TGTGCCAGCAGCTTCCACACCGGGGAGCTGTTTTTT. Its protein is CASSFHTGELFF.

The chain couples TRBV28 to TRBJ2-3; possible D gene TRBD1, 5 bases. CDR3 length: 18 residues. Germline V CDR1 and CDR2: MDHEN, SYDVKM. V shed 5 bases and J shed 2 bases, with 23 bases lying between them. The CDR3 spells CASSPTGLDLPYTDTQYF. As DNA, the CDR3 is TGTGCCAGCAGTCCCACAGGTCTGGATCTTCCTTACACAGATACGCAGTATTTT.

V gene TRBV28 combines with J gene TRBJ2-7, with D perhaps TRBD1 or TRBD2 (5 bases each). V lost 4 bases to trimming and J lost 1 base, with 14 bases between them. The CDR3 has 15 residues. From germline, CDR1 is MDHEN and CDR2 SYDVKM. For the CDR3, the DNA is TGTGCCAGCAGTTACTTACGGGACGGATCCTACGAGCAGTACTTC. It specifies CASSYLRDGSYEQYF. Variable domain in full (rest from reference TRBV28 and TRBJ2-7): DVKVTQSSRYLVKRTGEKVFLECVQDMDHENMFWYRQDPGLGLRLIYFSYDVKMKEKGDIPEGYSVSREKKERFSLILESASTNQTSMYLCASSYLRDGSYEQYFGPGTRLTVT.

The rearrangement joins TRBV7-9 to TRBJ1-5, with D possibly matching TRBD1 (5 bases). Germline V CDR1 and CDR2: SEHNR, FQNEAQ (reference sequence). This CDR3 has 13 residues. V was shortened by 1 base and J by 7 bases, with 8 bases between the two germline ends. CDR3 nucleotides: TGTGCCAGCAGCTTAGGGGGCGCGCAGCCCCAGCATTTT. It specifies CASSLGGAQPQHF.

This chain connects TRBV28 to TRBJ2-3; D uncertain. The CDR3 length is 17 residues. Trimming took 6 bases from V and 1 from J, leaving 20 bases between them. Germline-derived CDR1 and CDR2 are MDHEN and SYDVKM. CDR3 amino acids: CASSLRDRVDRTDTQYF. The CDR3 DNA is TGTGCCAGCAGCCTTAGAGACCGAGTGGATCGCACAGATACGCAGTATTTT. Combining the CDR3 with reference TRBV28 and TRBJ2-3 gives the whole variable domain DVKVTQSSRYLVKRTGEKVFLECVQDMDHENMFWYRQDPGLGLRLIYFSYDVKMKEKGDIPEGYSVSREKKERFSLILESASTNQTSMYLCASSLRDRVDRTDTQYFGPGTRLTVL.

The V call is TRBV5-6, the J call TRBJ2-5; D perhaps matches TRBD1 (5 bases). CDR1 is SGHDT, CDR2 YYEEEE, per germline. Trimming took off 0 bases at V and 7 bases at J, with 16 bases between the two ends. CDR3 size: 15 residues. The CDR3 protein is CASSLEGAGMGTQYF. CDR3 nucleotide sequence: TGTGCCAGCAGCTTGGAAGGGGCAGGGATGGGGACCCAGTACTTC.

The chain has TRBV13 and TRBJ2-1; 7 bases are a match to TRBD2. CDR3 length: 16 residues. Looked up from germline, CDR1 is PRHDT and CDR2 is FYEKMQ (reference sequence). V trimming: 5 bases; J trimming: 0 bases; junction bases outside the gene matches: 7. CDR3: CASSPPLADSYNEQFF. CDR3 bases: TGTGCCAGCAGCCCCCCGCTAGCGGACTCCTACAATGAGCAGTTCTTC. The full variable domain, rest sourced from reference TRBV13 and TRBJ2-1, is AAGVIQSPRHLIKEKRETATLKCYPIPRHDTVYWYQQGPGQDPQFLISFYEKMQSDKGSIPDRFSAQQFSDYHSELNMSSLELGDSALYFCASSPPLADSYNEQFFGPGTRLTVL.

The genes are TRBV11-2 and TRBJ2-7; 7 nucleotides line up with TRBD1. The CDR3 has 15 residues. V shed 5 bases and J 5 bases; nucleotides not matched to a gene: 12. From germline, CDR1 is SGHAT and CDR2 FQNNGV. CDR3 sequence (DNA): TGTGCCAGCAGCCCTCCCCACAGGGGCGTCCACGAGCAGTACTTC. Its translation: CASSPPHRGVHEQYF.

The V call is TRBV7-6, the J call TRBJ2-5; D unresolved. CDR3 size: 14 residues. V shed 5 bases and J shed 5 bases, with 15 bases lying between them. The V gene's germline CDR1 is SGHVS and CDR2 FNYEAQ. The CDR3 DNA sequence: TGTGCCAGCAGCCGGCTAGTAGGAGCGGAGACCCAGTACTTC. Protein product: CASSRLVGAETQYF.

In nucleotides, the CDR3 is TGCGCCAGCAGCCTTGAGCGGGAGGTAAGGTACGAGCAGTACTTC. Translation: CASSLEREVRYEQYF. The genes are TRBV4-3 and TRBJ2-7; 9 bases fit TRBD2. Trimming removed 4 bases from V and 4 bases from J; junction bases left unmatched: 8. Per germline, CDR1 LGHNA and CDR2 YSLEER. The CDR3 totals 15 residues.

The chain is built from TRBV29-1 and TRBJ2-7; 9 positions agree with TRBD2. J lost 0 bases, V lost 6 bases, and 6 bases had no gene match. The germline V gene has CDR1 SQVTM and CDR2 ANQGSEA. The length of the CDR3 is 14 residues. CDR3 DNA sequence: TGCAGCGTCCCAGGGCGGGGGGGCTCCTACGAGCAGTACTTC. This gives the protein CSVPGRGGSYEQYF.

The chain combines TRBV6-1 with TRBJ2-5, with D perhaps being TRBD1 or TRBD2 (6 bases each). The better agreement between TRBJ2-7 and the DNA end casts doubt on the J call. CDR1 and CDR2 from the germline V gene are MNHNS and SASEGT. The CDR3 spans 15 residues. In DNA form, the CDR3 reads TGTGCCAGCAGGGCTGCGGGACACTCCCGGGACGAGCAGTACTTC. This sequence encodes CASRAAGHSRDEQYF.

This clone was recorded at least ten times. V gene TRBV4-3 combines with J gene TRBJ2-3; 8 positions agree with TRBD2. The CDR3 is made up of 16 amino acids. J lost 3 bases, V lost 4 bases, and 9 bases had no gene match. The germline V gene encodes CDR1 LGHNA and CDR2 YSLEER. The CDR3 sequence: CASSPSLREGTDTQYF. CDR3 in DNA: TGCGCCAGCAGCCCCTCCCTCCGGGAGGGAACAGATACGCAGTATTTT.

This sequence joins TRBV10-1 and TRBJ2-5, with D perhaps matching TRBD2 (5 bases). This CDR3 spans 14 amino acids. CDR1 is WNHNN and CDR2 is SYGVQD in the germline V gene (reference sequence). Trimming removed 3 bases from V and 4 bases from J, with 12 bases in between. CDR3 in amino acids: CASSDSRVGETQYF. DNA for the CDR3: TGCGCCAGCAGTGATTCGCGGGTGGGAGAGACCCAGTACTTC.

The chain couples TRBV15 to TRBJ2-7, with TRBD1 as a possible D gene (5 bases). CDR1 is LNHNV and CDR2 is YYDKDF in the germline V gene (reference sequence). Between the trimmed V and J ends, which lost 3 bases and 2 bases, there was a span of 8 bases. The CDR3 is 13 amino acids. CDR3 sequence reads: CATSSKTAYEQYF. For the CDR3, the DNA is TGTGCCACCAGCAGTAAGACAGCCTACGAGCAGTACTTC.

This clone has just one count. The chain combines TRBV6-6 with TRBJ2-7; no reliable D call. Trimming removed 6 bases from V and 3 bases from J, with 15 bases in between. Germline V lookup: CDR1 MNHNY, CDR2 SVGAGI (reference sequence). CDR3 length equals 14 residues. Here the CDR3 reads CASRPLLGFYEQYF. The CDR3 nucleotides read TGTGCCAGCAGGCCTCTCTTGGGGTTCTACGAGCAGTACTTC.

This clone came up once. The chain links TRBV6-6 to TRBJ2-2; no clear D gene. Germline CDR1 is MNHNY and CDR2 is SVGAGI (reference sequence). CDR3 length equals 12 residues. Trimming took off 5 bases at V and 5 bases at J, with 6 bases between the two ends. The CDR3 loop is CASSDITGELFF. CDR3 nucleotide sequence: TGTGCCAGCAGTGACATAACCGGGGAGCTGTTTTTT.

This chain connects TRBV28 to TRBJ1-1, with unresolved D. Germline CDR1 MDHEN, CDR2 SYDVKM. Trimming took 1 base from V and 4 from J, leaving 10 bases between them. This CDR3 is built from 14 residues. The CDR3 region is CASSLFGRPTEAFF. In nucleotides, the CDR3 is TGTGCCAGCAGTTTATTTGGCAGGCCCACTGAAGCTTTCTTT.

V and J are TRBV28 and TRBJ2-2; D unresolved. V was shortened by 6 bases and J by 0 bases, with 11 bases between the two germline ends. The CDR3 loop spans 15 amino acids. The germline V gene has CDR1 MDHEN and CDR2 SYDVKM. The CDR3 DNA reads TGTGCCAGCAGCACTCTCGTCGCGAACACCGGGGAGCTGTTTTTT. Amino acids: CASSTLVANTGELFF.

This chain links TRBV5-8 with TRBJ2-7, with 7 bases aligning to TRBD2. Germline-derived CDR1 and CDR2 are SGHTS and YDEGEE. The CDR3 is 13 amino acids. V dropped 9 bases and J dropped 7; count of bases not matched to a gene: 13. The CDR3: CATPTAGFGEQYF. Written as DNA, the CDR3 is TGTGCCACCCCCACAGCGGGATTTGGGGAGCAGTACTTC.

The J gene is TRBJ1-5, the V gene TRBV9; D perhaps matches TRBD1 (6 bases). This CDR3 contains 14 residues. Trimming removed 4 bases from V and 1 base from J, with 9 bases in between. CDR1 and CDR2 (germline): SGDLS, YYNGEE. The CDR3 reads CASSPQGSNQPQHF. In DNA form, the CDR3 reads TGTGCCAGCAGCCCCCAGGGGAGCAATCAGCCCCAGCATTTT.

The chain employs TRBV10-3 and TRBJ2-5; 11 bases map to TRBD1. Germline CDR1 reads ENHRY; CDR2 reads SYGVKD. The length of the CDR3 is 15 residues. Trimming took 8 bases from V and 4 from J; bases not matched to a gene: 9. In DNA, the CDR3 is TGTGCCATCGGGGACCCGGGACAGGGGGGAGAGACCCAGTACTTC. Its translation: CAIGDPGQGGETQYF.

The chain links TRBV4-1 to TRBJ2-1, with D perhaps TRBD2 (6 bases). The CDR3 totals 15 residues. Trimming took off 5 bases at V and 9 bases at J, with 20 bases between the two ends. Germline-derived CDR1 and CDR2 are MGHRA and YSYEKL. This CDR3 is CASSYRDFSSGEQFF. CDR3 in DNA: TGCGCCAGCAGCTACCGGGACTTTTCAAGTGGTGAGCAGTTCTTC.

The rearrangement uses TRBV30 and TRBJ1-2; D uncertain. There are 13 residues in the CDR3. CDR1 and CDR2 (germline): GTSNPN, SVGIG (reference sequence). V lost 0 bases and J 0 bases, leaving 5 bases between the germline ends. CDR3 amino acids: CAWSVGANYGYTF. The CDR3 region has the DNA TGTGCCTGGAGTGTGGGAGCTAACTATGGCTACACCTTC.

This chain joins TRBV21-1 and TRBJ2-2; TRBD2, the D gene given by the table, was not confirmed from the DNA. TRBV21-1 is deemed a pseudogene. CDR3 length: 14 amino acids. The chain's CDR3 is CATAGTRSTGELFF. DNA of the CDR3: TGTGCCACGGCCGGCACTCGGAGCACCGGGGAGCTGTTTTTT.

V and J are TRBV19 and TRBJ2-5; TRBD2 might be the D (5 bases). The length of the CDR3 is 14 residues. The ends were cut back, 2 bases at V and 4 bases at J, with 11 bases in the middle. Germline CDR1 LNHDA, CDR2 SQIVND (reference sequence). The CDR3 bases are TGTGCCAGTAGTATAAGCGGAATGGGAGAGACCCAGTACTTC. It is translated as CASSISGMGETQYF.

The chain is built from TRBV11-1 and TRBJ2-7; TRBD2 aligns across 8 bases. The CDR3 sequence is 15 residues long. V lost 4 bases to trimming and J lost 3 bases; unmatched junction nucleotides: 8. CDR1 and CDR2 from the germline V gene are SGHAT and FQDESV (reference sequence). CDR3 residues: CASSSELAEIYEQYF. The CDR3 DNA reads as TGTGCCAGCAGCTCCGAACTAGCGGAGATCTACGAGCAGTACTTC.

This rearrangement joins TRBV7-6 to TRBJ1-1, with unresolved D. The ends were cut back, 3 bases at V and 8 bases at J, with 7 bases in the middle. The CDR3 runs to 11 residues. CDR1 SGHVS and CDR2 FNYEAQ come from the germline V gene. This CDR3 is CASSFGDEAFF. DNA for the CDR3: TGTGCCAGCAGCTTTGGAGACGAAGCTTTCTTT.